The next 26 T cell receptor beta chains were all read from a single sample in a study of blood T cell repertoires in COVID-19. Repertoires were generated with immunoSEQ multiplex PCR, while TCRdb's copy carries only in-frame clones and drops some. Here the sample spans 200,000 to 250,000 clones, about 83% being singletons. Input material: peripheral blood. These receptors were obtained from a woman in her twenties or thirties with COVID-19, enrolled during active disease.

This chain connects TRBV5-1 to TRBJ1-2; D is perhaps TRBD1 (5 bases). This CDR3 comprises 13 residues. Germline CDR1 and CDR2: SGHRS and YFSETQ. The germline V and J ends were trimmed by 0 bases and 8 bases, with 11 bases remaining between them. In DNA form, the CDR3 reads TGCGCCAGCAGCTTGGTTCAGGGCGAAGGCTACACCTTC. Its protein product is CASSLVQGEGYTF. Supplemented by reference TRBV5-1 and TRBJ1-2, the full variable domain reads KAGVTQTPRYLIKTRGQQVTLSCSPISGHRSVSWYQQTPGQGLQFLFEYFSETQRNKGNFPGRFSGRQFSNSRSEMNVSTLELGDSALYLCASSLVQGEGYTFGSGTRLTVV.

The rearrangement uses TRBV7-8 and TRBJ2-1; D gene unclear. Germline V gives CDR1 SGHVS, CDR2 FQNEAQ. Trimming removed 7 bases at V and 7 bases at J, with 20 bases between. CDR3 length: 15 residues. The CDR3 sequence is CASTLLALPSNEQFF. DNA of the CDR3: TGTGCCAGCACCCTACTCGCCTTACCTTCGAATGAGCAGTTCTTC.

The CDR3 region is CASSPRYSSYEQYF. For the CDR3, the DNA is TGTGCCAGCAGCCCCCGGTATTCATCCTACGAGCAGTACTTC. The chain uses TRBV11-1 and TRBJ2-7; no definite D call. V shed 5 bases and J shed 1 base, with 12 bases lying between them. CDR1 SGHAT and CDR2 FQDESV come from the germline V gene (reference sequence). The CDR3 runs 14 residues.

The chain uses TRBV5-6 and TRBJ2-1; 11 positions agree with TRBD2. CDR3 length: 15 residues. Germline V gives CDR1 SGHDT, CDR2 YYEEEE. V lost 3 bases and J lost 7; bases outside the gene matches: 6. In DNA, the CDR3 is TGTGCCAGCAGCTCCCTAGCGGGAGGTAAGAATGAGCAGTTCTTC. Protein product: CASSSLAGGKNEQFF.

The chain couples TRBV28 to TRBJ1-2; 7 nucleotides align to TRBD1. Trimming at V came to 3 bases and at J to 12 bases, leaving 10 bases not matched to a gene. Germline V gene lookup returns CDR1 MDHEN and CDR2 SYDVKM. This CDR3 is built from 13 residues. The CDR3: CASSFTDRRIHTF. CDR3 nucleotides: TGTGCCAGCAGTTTTACGGACAGGAGAATCCACACCTTC.

This chain joins TRBV7-7 and TRBJ2-2; D ambiguous. CDR1 and CDR2 from the germline V gene are SSHAT and FNYEAQ (reference sequence). The V end was cut by 3 bases, the J end by 4 bases, with 9 bases between. The CDR3 covers 14 residues. The CDR3 bases are TGTGCCAGCAGCTTGACGTCGGGCACCGGGGAGCTGTTTTTT. As protein: CASSLTSGTGELFF.

This clone was found many times. The gene calls are TRBV9 and TRBJ2-1, with 13 bases that match TRBD2. This CDR3 contains 16 residues. V was clipped by 3 bases and J by 6 bases; unmatched bases: 6. Germline-derived CDR1 and CDR2 are SGDLS and YYNGEE. The CDR3 spells CASSAPTSGGRNEQFF. As DNA, the CDR3 is TGTGCCAGCAGCGCCCCGACTAGCGGGGGGCGCAATGAGCAGTTCTTC.

This clone was found once. The chain couples TRBV12-3 or TRBV12-4 to TRBJ1-4; D call uncertain. This CDR3 comprises 11 residues. V dropped 6 bases and J dropped 13 bases, with 12 bases sitting between them. CDR3 amino acids: CASRGRGALFF. DNA of the CDR3: TGTGCCAGCAGAGGACGGGGAGCACTGTTTTTT.

V usage is TRBV28 and J usage is TRBJ2-7; 9 bases agree with TRBD1. CDR3 length: 14 residues. Germline V lookup: CDR1 MDHEN, CDR2 SYDVKM. V dropped 4 bases and J dropped 3; count of bases not matched to a gene: 4. CDR3 loop: CASSSGQGFYEQYF. CDR3 nucleotide sequence: TGTGCCAGCAGTTCGGGACAGGGATTCTACGAGCAGTACTTC.

The V gene is TRBV3-1 (or the pseudogene TRBV3-2), the J gene TRBJ1-2; D remains unclear. This CDR3 region has 14 residues. The V gene's germline CDR1 is LGHDT and CDR2 YNNKEL (reference sequence). The germline V and J ends were trimmed by 0 bases and 2 bases, with 7 bases remaining between them. The CDR3 reads CASSQDTVNYGYTF. In nucleotides, the CDR3 is TGTGCCAGCAGCCAAGACACGGTAAACTATGGCTACACCTTC.

This chain connects TRBV4-3 to TRBJ1-1, with no clear D. The CDR3 is 15 amino acids. The germline CDR1 and CDR2 sequences are LGHNA and YSLEER. V was clipped by 4 bases and J by 8 bases, with 20 bases between them. The chain's CDR3 is CASSRLNEGLREAFF. The CDR3 DNA sequence: TGCGCCAGCAGCCGGCTAAACGAGGGTTTAAGAGAAGCTTTCTTT.

V gene TRBV29-1 combines with J gene TRBJ2-7, with no clear D. Germline V gene sequence: CDR1 SQVTM, CDR2 ANQGSEA. V was shortened by 3 bases and J by 0 bases, with 9 bases between the two germline ends. This CDR3 is 13 amino acids long. The CDR3 coding sequence is TGCAGCGTTGAGACACTTAGCTCCTACGAGCAGTACTTC. Amino acids: CSVETLSSYEQYF.

The V call is TRBV28, the J call TRBJ2-5; 11 bases are a match to TRBD1. The CDR3 totals 15 residues. The germline gives CDR1 MDHEN, CDR2 SYDVKM. After removal of 3 bases from V and 6 bases from J, the junction contained 6 bases not matched to a gene. The CDR3, as DNA: TGTGCCAGCAGTTTCCTAGGGACAGGGGGACAGACCCAGTACTTC. Its translation: CASSFLGTGGQTQYF.

The rearrangement links TRBV5-6 to TRBJ2-7; possible D gene TRBD1, 6 bases. Per the germline V gene, CDR1 is SGHDT and CDR2 is YYEEEE. This CDR3 comprises 13 residues. V dropped 6 bases and J dropped 1 base, with 11 bases sitting between them. CDR3 nucleotides: TGTGCCAGCACCGAGGACAGTTCCTACGAGCAGTACTTC. Its protein product is CASTEDSSYEQYF.

The chain uses TRBV7-3 and TRBJ1-1; no firm D call. Germline V lookup: CDR1 SGHTA, CDR2 FQGTGA. This CDR3 spans 13 amino acids. V lost 5 bases, J lost 4 bases, and 11 bases lay in between. Here the CDR3 reads CASSPTEFTEAFF. The DNA of the CDR3 is TGTGCCAGCAGCCCAACAGAGTTCACTGAAGCTTTCTTT.

This chain uses TRBV19 with TRBJ2-5; D not certain. CDR1 and CDR2 from the germline V gene are LNHDA and SQIVND (reference sequence). V was pared by 3 bases and J by 0 bases, with 5 bases between. The length of the CDR3 is 13 residues. The CDR3 nucleotides read TGTGCCAGTAGTATTGGCAACCAAGAGACCCAGTACTTC. Its translation: CASSIGNQETQYF.

The rearrangement links TRBV5-6 to TRBJ2-2; D perhaps matches TRBD1 (6 bases). This CDR3 has 12 amino acids. V was clipped by 4 bases and J by 6 bases, with 7 bases between them. Germline CDR1 reads SGHDT; CDR2 reads YYEEEE. The CDR3 sequence: CASSTGSGELFF. The CDR3 DNA follows: TGTGCCAGCAGCACAGGGTCCGGGGAGCTGTTTTTT.

The chain recombines TRBV30 with TRBJ2-1; D perhaps matches TRBD1 (6 bases). The V gene's germline CDR1 is GTSNPN and CDR2 SVGIG (reference sequence). This CDR3 comprises 14 residues. The V and J ends lost 3 bases and 4 bases respectively, with 13 bases between them. Here the CDR3 reads CAWSPGQNYNEQFF. CDR3 sequence (DNA): TGTGCCTGGAGCCCGGGACAAAATTACAATGAGCAGTTCTTC.

This clone was picked up a small number of times. The chain has TRBV5-3 and TRBJ1-3, with D perhaps matching TRBD1 (6 bases). TRBV5-3 is placed among ORFs of uncertain function. The V gene lost 5 bases and the J gene lost 0 bases, with 12 bases spanning the gap. This CDR3 is built from 15 residues. The CDR3 DNA follows: TGTGCCAGAAGGCAGACAGGTTTCTCTGGAAACACCATATATTTT. This gives the protein CARRQTGFSGNTIYF.

The genes are TRBV5-1 and TRBJ2-5; possible D gene TRBD1, 6 bases. CDR1 is SGHRS and CDR2 is YFSETQ in the germline V gene. The germline V and J ends were trimmed by 4 bases and 9 bases, with 16 bases remaining between them. The CDR3 is made up of 13 amino acids. CDR3 residues: CASSTGYLEAQYF. CDR3 nucleotide sequence: TGCGCCAGCAGCACAGGGTATTTGGAGGCCCAGTACTTC.

The chain is built from TRBV4-3 and TRBJ2-3; 7 positions match TRBD2. The V gene's germline CDR1 is LGHNA and CDR2 YSLEER. V shed 1 base and J 2 bases; nucleotides not matched to a gene: 12. The CDR3 extends over 18 amino acids. The CDR3 sequence is CASSQVWGGSAHTDTQYF. The CDR3, as DNA: TGCGCCAGCAGCCAAGTTTGGGGCGGGAGTGCCCACACAGATACGCAGTATTTT.

The V gene is TRBV12-3 or TRBV12-4, the J gene TRBJ2-5; D perhaps matches TRBD2 (6 bases). Trimming shortened V by 6 bases and J by 4 bases, and 12 bases separated the two germline ends. The CDR3 totals 13 residues. CDR3 in amino acids: CASRKTRLETQYF. The CDR3 DNA follows: TGTGCCAGCAGGAAGACTAGATTAGAGACCCAGTACTTC.

The chain links TRBV3-1 (or the pseudogene TRBV3-2) to TRBJ1-3; D perhaps matches TRBD1 (6 bases). This CDR3 has 17 residues. The germline gives CDR1 LGHDT, CDR2 YNNKEL (reference sequence). V shed 0 bases and J shed 2 bases, with 14 bases lying between them. The CDR3 loop is CASSQDRFRGPGNTIYF. DNA of the CDR3: TGTGCCAGCAGCCAAGATCGGTTCAGGGGCCCTGGAAACACCATATATTTT.

The chain recombines TRBV7-2 with TRBJ2-5; possible D gene TRBD1, 5 bases. Trimming stripped 1 base from V and 2 bases from J, with 8 bases between. The CDR3 loop spans 14 amino acids. Germline CDR1 and CDR2: SGHTA and FQGNSA. CDR3 sequence reads: CASSLDRIQETQYF. CDR3 nucleotides: TGTGCCAGCAGCTTAGACAGGATACAAGAGACCCAGTACTTC.

This sequence joins TRBV3-1 (or the pseudogene TRBV3-2) and TRBJ2-1, with D maybe TRBD2 (5 bases). The CDR3 length is 15 residues. Trimming took off 3 bases at V and 7 bases at J, with 16 bases between the two ends. Germline-derived CDR1 and CDR2 are LGHDT and YNNKEL (reference sequence). The CDR3 loop is CASSQSGRDRNEQFF. As DNA, the CDR3 is TGTGCCAGCAGCCAGAGTGGGAGAGACCGGAATGAGCAGTTCTTC.

The chain couples TRBV15 to TRBJ1-1; tentatively, D is TRBD1 (6 bases). Trimming shortened V by 6 bases and J by 3 bases, and 11 bases separated the two germline ends. The CDR3 is 13 amino acids. Germline V gene data show CDR1 as LNHNV and CDR2 as YYDKDF (reference sequence). CDR3 bases: TGTGCCACCAGACACAGGGTTGACACTGAAGCTTTCTTT. Translation gives CATRHRVDTEAFF.